These 5 T cell receptor beta chains were sequenced from one sample in a study of T cells after yellow fever vaccination. TCRdb reprocessed the 5' RACE reads with MiXCR, giving one entry per CDR3 protein. Here the sample spans under 400,000 distinct CDR3 sequences, under 15% being singletons. The sequenced sample was CD4+ T cells sorted from PBMCs, obtained 15 days after the yellow fever booster vaccination. Receptors originate from a man aged 18 to 35 who received the YFV17D yellow fever vaccine.

The gene calls are TRBV28 and TRBJ1-1; D may be TRBD1 (6 bases). CDR3 size: 14 residues. Germline V gene sequence: CDR1 MDHEN, CDR2 SYDVKM. V was pared by 0 bases and J by 2 bases, with 7 bases between. CDR3 nucleotide sequence: TGTGCCAGCAGTTTATGGGGACACAACACTGAAGCTTTCTTT. This gives the protein CASSLWGHNTEAFF. The full variable domain, its missing parts supplied by reference TRBV28 and TRBJ1-1, is DVKVTQSSRYLVKRTGEKVFLECVQDMDHENMFWYRQDPGLGLRLIYFSYDVKMKEKGDIPEGYSVSREKKERFSLILESASTNQTSMYLCASSLWGHNTEAFFGQGTRLTVV.

The chain carries TRBV6-2 or TRBV6-3 and TRBJ1-1, with a tentative D call TRBD1 (5 bases). CDR3 length: 11 amino acids. Trimming removed 6 bases at V and 14 bases at J, with 16 bases between. Germline CDR1 MNHEY, CDR2 SVGEGT. Here the CDR3 reads CASSPRGSVFF. The CDR3 region has the DNA TGTGCCAGCAGCCCCCGGGGGTCCGTGTTCTTT.

This sequence joins TRBV24-1 and TRBJ2-1, with a weak D call TRBD2 (5 bases). Germline-derived CDR1 and CDR2 are KGHDR and SFDVKD. The CDR3 loop spans 13 amino acids. V lost 5 bases and J lost 6, with 10 bases in between. Written as DNA, the CDR3 is TGTGCCACCAGTGGTAGAGGGTCCAATGAGCAGTTCTTC. Its translation is CATSGRGSNEQFF.

This clonotype turned up a few times. V gene TRBV18 combines with J gene TRBJ2-3; D call uncertain. Germline assignment: CDR1 KGHSH and CDR2 LQKENI. V lost 6 bases to trimming and J lost 1 base, with 8 bases between them. The length of the CDR3 is 13 residues. This chain's CDR3 is CASSPDGTDTQYF. CDR3 nucleotide sequence: TGTGCCAGCTCCCCGGACGGCACAGATACGCAGTATTTT.

This clonotype occurred many times. The V call is TRBV23-1, the J call TRBJ2-6, with D perhaps matching TRBD1 (5 bases). TRBV23-1 counts as an open reading frame of uncertain function. Trimming removed 3 bases at V and 0 bases at J, with 9 bases between. There are 16 residues in the CDR3. CDR3 bases: TGCGCCAGCAGTCAGTCGACAGTCTCTGGGGCCAACGTCCTGACTTTC. Encoded protein: CASSQSTVSGANVLTF.